This paragraph reports one TCR beta chain. The antigen is undetermined. The CDR3 is 15 amino acids. CDR1 and CDR2 (germline): LNHDA, SQIVND (reference sequence). V lost 9 bases to trimming and J lost 2 bases; unmatched junction nucleotides: 8. The data are from a study of beta chain features in type 1 diabetes. cDNA synthesis used the whole RNA isolate, giving expressed TCRB sequences. The data were produced by immunoSEQ multiplex PCR, yet TCRdb's version contains in-frame clones alone and is incomplete. The sample lists fewer than 900,000 clones; under 20% were seen once. Study conclusions and caveats: TCRB CDR3s from Type 1 diabetes patients were moderately but significantly shorter in all four CD4+ subsets.

This clonotype originated in a woman between 18 and 30 years old in good health. The sequenced material came from naive CD4+ T cells from blood. The chain joins TRBV19 to TRBJ2-1; 9 nucleotides match TRBD2. The CDR3 DNA sequence: TGTGCCAGCCAAGTCGGGACTAGCCCCTACAATGAGCAGTTCTTC. Its translation: CASQVGTSPYNEQFF.